This TCR beta chain was retrieved from a study of cytomegalovirus exposure and HLA in healthy donors. Both 60 Vbeta primers and 13 Jbeta primers went into the PCR. Clones were sequenced by immunoSEQ multiplex PCR, and TCRdb holds only the in-frame ones, with some missing. This table holds around 130,000 clones, 70% found once. J lost 7 bases, V lost 3 bases, and 11 bases had no gene match. Germline V CDR1 and CDR2: MNHEY, SMNVEV (reference sequence). This CDR3 is 17 amino acids long. This sequence joins TRBV27 and TRBJ2-1, with 11 bases that match TRBD1. The TCR sequence derives from a woman aged 30 to 39 in good health and CMV-seronegative. Sequencing was performed on PBMCs. The CDR3 bases are TGTGCCAGCAGTTTCCTCCCCGGGACAGGGGGGTTTAATGAGCAGTTCTTC. Translation: CASSFLPGTGGFNEQFF.